A single sample is the source of the 31 T cell receptor beta chains below, sequenced in a study of PD-L1 blockade in urothelial cancer. Using immunoSEQ multiplex PCR, the repertoire was profiled, and TCRdb retains in-frame clones only, with some absent. The sample has approximately 100,000 clones; 80% to 90% are singletons. Regarding time point: pretreatment peripheral blood. The sample consisted of PBMCs, taken around atezolizumab (anti-PD-L1) treatment. These receptor sequences come from a woman aged 80 or over with urothelial cancer.

The V and J genes are TRBV11-3 and TRBJ2-1; 7 bases are a match to TRBD1. J lost 5 bases, V lost 5 bases, and 6 bases had no gene match. The CDR3 is made up of 14 amino acids. Looked up from germline, CDR1 is SGHNT and CDR2 is YENEEA. In DNA form, the CDR3 reads TGTGCCAGCAGCCGACAGGGAAGGAACAATGAGCAGTTCTTC. Its protein product is CASSRQGRNNEQFF.

CDR3 in DNA: TGTGCCAGCAGCTTATCGGCGGGAGGACCCAATGAGCAGTTCTTC. It encodes CASSLSAGGPNEQFF. The rearrangement joins TRBV7-3 to TRBJ2-1, with 8 bases identical to TRBD2. Germline trimming cut 2 bases from V and 6 bases from J; bases unmatched to any gene: 6. The CDR3 runs 15 residues. From germline, CDR1 is SGHTA and CDR2 FQGTGA.

The chain is built from TRBV28 and TRBJ2-5, with TRBD2 matching 13 bases. This CDR3 is built from 16 residues. Germline V gives CDR1 MDHEN, CDR2 SYDVKM. V shed 5 bases, J shed 6 bases, and the junction held 9 bases outside the gene matches. The CDR3 DNA reads TGTGCCAGCAGTCCAACTAGCGGGAGGGCCATGCAGACCCAGTACTTC. Translation gives CASSPTSGRAMQTQYF. Based on the CDR3 plus reference TRBV28 and TRBJ2-5, the full variable domain is DVKVTQSSRYLVKRTGEKVFLECVQDMDHENMFWYRQDPGLGLRLIYFSYDVKMKEKGDIPEGYSVSREKKERFSLILESASTNQTSMYLCASSPTSGRAMQTQYFGPGTRLLVL.

This clone was seen a single time. The DNA for the CDR3 is TGTGCCAGCAGTGTCCCCGGGACAATGAACACTGAAGCTTTCTTT. Protein: CASSVPGTMNTEAFF. This chain links TRBV25-1 with TRBJ1-1; D perhaps matches TRBD1 (6 bases). From germline, CDR1 is MGHDK and CDR2 SYGVNS. With 4 bases removed from V and 0 bases from J, the gap between germline ends came to 12 bases. This CDR3 contains 15 residues.

The chain carries TRBV5-1 and TRBJ2-1; possible D gene TRBD2, 5 bases. Germline values: CDR1 SGHRS, CDR2 YFSETQ. This CDR3 spans 16 amino acids. Trimming shortened V by 5 bases and J by 5 bases, and 20 bases separated the two germline ends. The CDR3 region is CASSPQESGWNNEQFF. Written as DNA, the CDR3 is TGCGCCAGCAGTCCCCAGGAATCGGGATGGAACAATGAGCAGTTCTTC.

The gene calls are TRBV27 and TRBJ1-1, with a possible D match to TRBD1 (5 bases). The ends were cut back, 6 bases at V and 4 bases at J, with 15 bases in the middle. Per germline, CDR1 MNHEY and CDR2 SMNVEV (reference sequence). This CDR3 is built from 14 residues. The DNA of the CDR3 is TGTGCCAGCAGCCACAGGCAAGCGAGCACTGAAGCTTTCTTT. It is translated as CASSHRQASTEAFF.

This clone was seen only once. The rearrangement links TRBV10-3 to TRBJ2-1; TRBD2 agrees at 7 bases. The junction had 5 bases not matched to a gene; V was cut back by 6 bases and J by 6 bases. The germline V gene encodes CDR1 ENHRY and CDR2 SYGVKD. This CDR3 contains 13 residues. This CDR3 reads CAISAGTTNEQFF. CDR3 DNA sequence: TGTGCCATCAGCGCCGGGACTACCAATGAGCAGTTCTTC.

The chain joins TRBV18 to TRBJ1-1; D gene uncertain. CDR3 length: 15 amino acids. The germline V gene has CDR1 KGHSH and CDR2 LQKENI. Trimming left V 0 bases short and J 3 bases short, with 11 bases between. The CDR3 bases are TGTGCCAGCTCACCACCCTCCCCCGCGGACACTGAAGCTTTCTTT. Amino acids: CASSPPSPADTEAFF.

This chain uses TRBV5-6 with TRBJ2-7, with 14 bases fitting TRBD2. Per germline, CDR1 SGHDT and CDR2 YYEEEE. V shed 0 bases and J 4 bases; nucleotides not matched to a gene: 3. The CDR3 consists of 16 residues. CDR3 DNA: TGTGCCAGCAGCTTGGATCGACTAGCGGGAGGGTACGAGCAGTACTTC. It specifies CASSLDRLAGGYEQYF.

This clone was observed a few times. The V call is TRBV2, the J call TRBJ2-7, with D maybe TRBD1 (6 bases). Trimming shortened V by 4 bases and J by 5 bases, and 12 bases separated the two germline ends. Germline CDR1 reads SNHLY; CDR2 reads FYNNEI. The CDR3 extends over 13 amino acids. For the CDR3, the DNA is TGTGCCAGCAGTGGGGCAGGGGACCACGAGCAGTACTTC. Its protein product is CASSGAGDHEQYF.

The chain couples TRBV29-1 to TRBJ1-4; 10 bases are a match to TRBD1. V shed 6 bases, J shed 7 bases, and the junction held 8 bases outside the gene matches. CDR3 size: 14 residues. CDR1 is SQVTM, CDR2 ANQGSEA, per germline. The chain's CDR3 is CSVFTTGGPEKLFF. In nucleotides, the CDR3 is TGCAGCGTATTTACGACAGGGGGCCCTGAAAAACTGTTTTTT.

This clone was detected only a few times. The rearrangement joins TRBV5-1 to TRBJ1-5; D possibly corresponds to TRBD1 (6 bases). Trimming left V 0 bases short and J 0 bases short, with 7 bases between. Germline-derived CDR1 and CDR2 are SGHRS and YFSETQ. This CDR3 is built from 15 residues. The CDR3: CASSLGTVSNQPQHF. CDR3 in DNA: TGCGCCAGCAGCTTGGGGACAGTTAGCAATCAGCCCCAGCATTTT.

The CDR3 reads CASRLAGNYNEQFF. The CDR3 region has the DNA TGTGCCAGCAGACTAGCGGGAAACTACAATGAGCAGTTCTTC. The chain joins TRBV25-1 to TRBJ2-1; the match to TRBD2 covers 10 bases. Trimming removed 6 bases from V and 3 bases from J; junction bases left unmatched: 2. The CDR3 covers 14 residues. Germline-derived CDR1 and CDR2 are MGHDK and SYGVNS.

The chain recombines TRBV25-1 with TRBJ1-1; 9 bases match TRBD1. Germline loops: CDR1 MGHDK, CDR2 SYGVNS. V lost 3 bases and J lost 9; bases outside the gene matches: 8. The CDR3 is made up of 14 amino acids. Here the CDR3 DNA reads TGTGCCAGCAGTGACTTGACAGGGGGGAGAAAAGCTTTCTTT. Encoded protein: CASSDLTGGRKAFF.

The chain is built from TRBV7-3 and TRBJ1-1; D possibly corresponds to TRBD1 (5 bases). V was trimmed by 5 bases and J by 2 bases, leaving 15 bases between them. Germline V gives CDR1 SGHTA, CDR2 FQGTGA. This CDR3 comprises 15 residues. In nucleotides, the CDR3 is TGTGCCAGCAGCCCCCAAGGGGTGAGTAACACTGAAGCTTTCTTT. Translating it yields CASSPQGVSNTEAFF.

This clone has only one observation. This rearrangement joins TRBV10-3 to TRBJ1-4; perhaps TRBD1 as D (5 bases). The germline V and J ends were trimmed by 3 bases and 0 bases, with 11 bases remaining between them. Germline CDR1 is ENHRY and CDR2 is SYGVKD. The CDR3 is made up of 16 amino acids. In DNA form, the CDR3 reads TGTGCCATCAGTGATTCATCAGGGACAACTAATGAAAAACTGTTTTTT. Encoded protein: CAISDSSGTTNEKLFF.

This rearrangement joins TRBV9 to TRBJ1-2; no firm D call. The CDR3 covers 18 residues. Deletions cut 0 bases from V and 0 bases from J, with 18 bases between. Germline CDR1 is SGDLS and CDR2 is YYNGEE. The CDR3 nucleotides read TGTGCCAGCAGCGTAGCGACTCCCAAGCCTGTGACTAACTATGGCTACACCTTC. Encoded protein: CASSVATPKPVTNYGYTF.

This clone showed up just once. This chain joins TRBV6-5 and TRBJ2-1; D not resolved. From germline, CDR1 is MNHEY and CDR2 SVGAGI. V gave up 4 bases and J gave up 9 bases, with 10 bases separating them. The CDR3 length is 12 residues. CDR3 residues: CASSLLFGEQFF. The CDR3 coding sequence is TGTGCCAGCAGTTTACTTTTTGGTGAGCAGTTCTTC.

V gene TRBV14 combines with J gene TRBJ2-7; a possible D gene is TRBD1 (7 bases). Trimming left V 7 bases short and J 5 bases short, with 18 bases between. This CDR3 has 14 amino acids. The germline CDR1 and CDR2 sequences are SGHDN and FVKESK. The CDR3 loop reads CASTAGGRHNEQYF. DNA of the CDR3: TGTGCCAGCACAGCAGGGGGGAGACACAACGAGCAGTACTTC.

This sequence joins TRBV7-9 and TRBJ2-1; 13 bases line up with TRBD2. V trimming: 0 bases; J trimming: 9 bases; junction bases outside the gene matches: 5. CDR3 length equals 16 residues. Germline V gene data show CDR1 as SEHNR and CDR2 as FQNEAQ (reference sequence). The CDR3 nucleotides are TGTGCCAGCAGCTTAGCGCTGGGACTAGCGGGACTTGAGCAGTTCTTC. This gives the protein CASSLALGLAGLEQFF.

The chain couples TRBV9 to TRBJ2-1; no definite D call. CDR3 length equals 15 residues. CDR1 and CDR2 from the germline V gene are SGDLS and YYNGEE. V lost 1 base and J lost 5, with 13 bases in between. The CDR3 nucleotides are TGTGCCAGCAGCGTAAATCCCCAATCCCACAATGAGCAGTTCTTC. This encodes CASSVNPQSHNEQFF.

This chain joins TRBV5-1 and TRBJ2-3; possible D gene TRBD1, 6 bases. V lost 3 bases and J lost 1, with 12 bases in between. The CDR3 sequence is 15 residues long. Per the germline V gene, CDR1 is SGHRS and CDR2 is YFSETQ. The CDR3 DNA follows: TGCGCCAGCAGCTGGGACACACCTGGCACAGATACGCAGTATTTT. Translating it yields CASSWDTPGTDTQYF.

V is TRBV6-5 and J is TRBJ1-1; D remains ambiguous. With 2 bases removed from V and 5 bases from J, the gap between germline ends came to 6 bases. The V gene's germline CDR1 is MNHEY and CDR2 SVGAGI. The CDR3 length is 12 residues. The CDR3 here is CASSYEGTEAFF. The CDR3 coding sequence is TGTGCCAGCAGTTACGAGGGTACTGAAGCTTTCTTT.

The DNA for the CDR3 is TGTGCCAGCAGGGCAAGCGGGAGCTACGAGCAGTACTTC. This codes for CASRASGSYEQYF. The chain combines TRBV6-5 with TRBJ2-7; TRBD2 matches at 8 bases. J lost 3 bases, V lost 6 bases, and 4 bases had no gene match. The CDR3 extends over 13 amino acids. Germline CDR1 and CDR2: MNHEY and SVGAGI.

The chain links TRBV6-1 to TRBJ2-1; 9 bases agree with TRBD2. This CDR3 contains 16 residues. The trim removed 3 bases at V and 3 bases at J, leaving 6 bases unmatched. The germline V gene encodes CDR1 MNHNS and CDR2 SASEGT. In DNA form, the CDR3 reads TGTGCCAGCAGTGACCCGGGACTAGCTGTCTACAATGAGCAGTTCTTC. Residues: CASSDPGLAVYNEQFF.

V usage is TRBV19 and J usage is TRBJ1-5, with D possibly being TRBD1 (5 bases). The CDR3 has 13 amino acids. The germline V gene encodes CDR1 LNHDA and CDR2 SQIVND (reference sequence). V lost 3 bases and J lost 5, with 8 bases in between. The CDR3 DNA reads TGTGCCAGTAGTATCACGGGGGATCAGCCCCAGCATTTT. It encodes CASSITGDQPQHF.

The CDR3 DNA sequence: TGTGCCTGGACACAGGGGGCAGGAAACACCATATATTTT. This sequence encodes CAWTQGAGNTIYF. This chain connects TRBV30 to TRBJ1-3, with 9 nucleotides matching TRBD1. V lost 4 bases and J lost 4; bases outside the gene matches: 2. The germline CDR1 and CDR2 sequences are GTSNPN and SVGIG (reference sequence). This CDR3 has 13 residues.

The V gene is TRBV10-3, the J gene TRBJ1-1, with a tentative D call TRBD1 (6 bases). V lost 3 bases and J 6 bases, leaving 14 bases between the germline ends. Per germline, CDR1 ENHRY and CDR2 SYGVKD. This CDR3 comprises 14 residues. CDR3 sequence: CAISDFGGLPEAFF. CDR3 DNA sequence: TGTGCCATCAGTGATTTCGGGGGGCTCCCTGAAGCTTTCTTT.

This clone has just one count. The J gene is TRBJ2-1, the V gene TRBV5-1, with 12 bases lining up with TRBD1. The CDR3 has 15 amino acids. V dropped 4 bases and J dropped 6; count of bases not matched to a gene: 5. The germline gives CDR1 SGHRS, CDR2 YFSETQ. DNA of the CDR3: TGCGCCAGCAGCCGGGACAGGGGGCTCTCCAATGAGCAGTTCTTC. Protein: CASSRDRGLSNEQFF.

This chain links TRBV5-1 with TRBJ2-7, with no clear D. V was shortened by 0 bases and J by 0 bases, with 7 bases between the two germline ends. This CDR3 has 14 amino acids. Germline CDR1 and CDR2: SGHRS and YFSETQ. The CDR3 sequence: CASSLVSGSYEQYF. For the CDR3, the DNA is TGCGCCAGCAGCTTGGTGTCCGGCTCCTACGAGCAGTACTTC.

The chain links TRBV28 to TRBJ2-1, with D perhaps matching TRBD2 (5 bases). Germline values: CDR1 MDHEN, CDR2 SYDVKM. The V end was cut by 4 bases, the J end by 5 bases, with 24 bases between. This CDR3 has 18 amino acids. CDR3 bases: TGTGCCAGCAGTTCTCTTCTGTCTGTGCGGGCAGAAGACAATGAGCAGTTCTTC. Residues: CASSSLLSVRAEDNEQFF.